A single sample is the source of the 18 T cell receptor beta chains below, sequenced in a study of cytomegalovirus exposure and HLA in healthy donors. The PCR employed 60 Vbeta primers together with 13 Jbeta primers. TCRdb's copy holds only in-frame clones and misses some; the assay was immunoSEQ multiplex PCR. The sample's table shows 50,000 to 60,000 clones. Sequenced sample: PBMCs. Receptor source: a woman aged 45-65 years in good health and CMV-seropositive.

The rearrangement uses TRBV4-1 and TRBJ1-1, with 8 bases identical to TRBD1. Trimming cost V 3 bases and J 6 bases; bases outside gene matches: 6. The CDR3 is 14 amino acids. Germline CDR1 is MGHRA and CDR2 is YSYEKL. For the CDR3, the DNA is TGCGCCAGCAGCCACTCCAGGGGGCGGGCTGAAGCTTTCTTT. Translation gives CASSHSRGRAEAFF.

Note on this clone: At one end, the junction sequence differs from germline, possibly due to a read error. The same CDR3 is also encoded by other DNA sequences in this sample. The rearrangement joins TRBV19 to TRBJ1-6; no definite D call. The length of the CDR3 is 14 residues. Germline V gives CDR1 LNHDA, CDR2 SQIVND (reference sequence). CDR3 protein: CASSIDFVSSPLHF. The CDR3 DNA reads TGTGCCAGTAGTATTGACTTTGTGAGTTCACCCCTACACTTT.

The chain combines TRBV18 with TRBJ2-1; TRBD2 matches 7 bases. Per germline, CDR1 KGHSH and CDR2 LQKENI. Unmatched junction bases numbered 2, after V lost 3 bases and J lost 0 bases. This CDR3 has 15 amino acids. In DNA, the CDR3 is TGTGCCAGCTCACCCCTAGCGGCCTCCTACAATGAGCAGTTCTTC. Residues: CASSPLAASYNEQFF.

The rearrangement uses TRBV4-3 and TRBJ1-2; tentative D call: TRBD1 (6 bases). Germline V gene lookup returns CDR1 LGHNA and CDR2 YSLEER. The CDR3 length is 17 residues. The V end was cut by 1 base, the J end by 1 base, with 16 bases between. The CDR3 spells CASSQVSRGAINYGYTF. CDR3 DNA sequence: TGCGCCAGCAGCCAAGTTTCCCGGGGGGCGATTAACTATGGCTACACCTTC.

CDR3 DNA: TGCGCCAGCAGCTCGACGGTTCGACTAGCGGGAGAACCCCAAGAGACCCAGTACTTC. Encoded protein: CASSSTVRLAGEPQETQYF. V usage is TRBV5-1 and J usage is TRBJ2-5; 12 bases fit TRBD2. Trimming at V came to 3 bases and at J to 1 base, leaving 13 bases not matched to a gene. The CDR3 covers 19 residues. Looked up from germline, CDR1 is SGHRS and CDR2 is YFSETQ.

The chain is built from TRBV10-3 and TRBJ2-2; D not resolved. The germline V gene encodes CDR1 ENHRY and CDR2 SYGVKD. The CDR3 is 13 amino acids. The germline V and J ends were trimmed by 2 bases and 3 bases, with 4 bases remaining between them. The CDR3 DNA is TGTGCCATCAGTGAGCAGGACACCGGGGAGCTGTTTTTT. It codes for CAISEQDTGELFF.

The genes are TRBV9 and TRBJ1-1; D possibly corresponds to TRBD1 (5 bases). Trimming cost V 4 bases and J 4 bases, with 17 bases left between them. The germline CDR1 and CDR2 sequences are SGDLS and YYNGEE. The CDR3 runs to 15 residues. The CDR3 is CASSPRGGGATEAFF. CDR3 DNA sequence: TGTGCCAGCAGCCCCCGCGGAGGCGGGGCCACTGAAGCTTTCTTT.

The V gene is TRBV4-2, the J gene TRBJ2-3, with D hard to call. There are 12 residues in the CDR3. V lost 5 bases to trimming and J lost 0 bases, with 3 bases between them. CDR1 is LGHNA, CDR2 YNFKEQ, per germline. The CDR3 DNA reads as TGTGCCAGCAGCTTAAGCACAGATACGCAGTATTTT. This encodes CASSLSTDTQYF.

V is TRBV6-1 and J is TRBJ2-5; D is undetermined. The CDR3 runs to 15 residues. Trimming left V 4 bases short and J 5 bases short, with 17 bases between. Looked up from germline, CDR1 is MNHNS and CDR2 is SASEGT. The CDR3 DNA reads TGTGCCAGCAGTGGTGGTTGGGTAAACAGTGAGACCCAGTACTTC. It translates to CASSGGWVNSETQYF.

The V gene is TRBV28, the J gene TRBJ1-2; no clear D gene. V was clipped by 3 bases and J by 7 bases, with 6 bases between them. Per germline, CDR1 MDHEN and CDR2 SYDVKM. This CDR3 is 11 amino acids long. In DNA, the CDR3 is TGTGCCAGCAGTTTGGGAGGTGGCTACACCTTC. Translating gives CASSLGGGYTF.

The chain recombines TRBV7-2 with TRBJ2-1, with 7 positions matching TRBD1. Germline CDR1 reads SGHTA; CDR2 reads FQGNSA. CDR3 size: 15 residues. The V and J ends lost 6 bases and 3 bases, in that order; junction bases with no gene match: 8. The CDR3, as DNA: TGTGCCAGCAGACCGACCGGGACAGACTACAATGAGCAGTTCTTC. Amino acid sequence: CASRPTGTDYNEQFF.

The J gene is TRBJ2-7, the V gene TRBV28, with a tentative D call TRBD1 (6 bases). V shed 1 base and J shed 1 base, with 8 bases lying between them. The CDR3 has 14 residues. Germline values: CDR1 MDHEN, CDR2 SYDVKM. The CDR3 reads CASSLLQGSYEQYF. The DNA of the CDR3 is TGTGCCAGCAGTTTATTACAGGGATCCTACGAGCAGTACTTC.

For this clone: Other DNA sequences of this sample code for an identical CDR3. The genes are TRBV9 and TRBJ1-2; TRBD1 matches at 7 bases. After removal of 3 bases from V and 5 bases from J, the junction contained 7 bases not matched to a gene. The CDR3 spans 14 residues. Germline CDR1 reads SGDLS; CDR2 reads YYNGEE. The CDR3 protein is CASSGSTGNYGYTF. CDR3 coding DNA: TGTGCCAGCAGCGGATCGACAGGGAATTATGGCTACACCTTC.

The chain carries TRBV7-6 and TRBJ2-7; D is perhaps TRBD2 (5 bases). CDR1 and CDR2 from the germline V gene are SGHVS and FNYEAQ. CDR3 length equals 13 residues. The ends were cut back, 1 base at V and 6 bases at J, with 10 bases in the middle. CDR3 protein: CASSLGSRGEQYF. The CDR3, as DNA: TGTGCCAGCAGCTTAGGCAGTCGGGGCGAGCAGTACTTC.

V usage is TRBV9 and J usage is TRBJ1-5; 7 nucleotides agree with TRBD1. V was pared by 2 bases and J by 3 bases, with 2 bases of the junction left unmatched. The CDR3 sequence is 14 residues long. The germline gives CDR1 SGDLS, CDR2 YYNGEE. The CDR3 DNA sequence: TGTGCCAGCAGCGTGGGGACAGACAATCAGCCCCAGCATTTT. This encodes CASSVGTDNQPQHF.

This clone is medium-sized (0.01 to 0.1%) by frequency. The J gene is TRBJ2-1, the V gene TRBV20-1; D gene ambiguous. The CDR3 contains 11 residues. Between the trimmed V and J ends, which lost 1 base and 7 bases, there was a span of 5 bases. CDR1 is DFQATT and CDR2 is SNEGSKA in the germline V gene (reference sequence). The CDR3 loop reads CSARGQNEQFF. The CDR3 DNA follows: TGCAGTGCTAGAGGCCAGAATGAGCAGTTCTTC.

V usage is TRBV7-2 and J usage is TRBJ2-7; 13 positions agree with TRBD2. V was pared by 8 bases and J by 6 bases, with 4 bases of the junction left unmatched. The CDR3 is made up of 13 amino acids. Per germline, CDR1 SGHTA and CDR2 FQGNSA. CDR3 sequence: CASRTSGSIEQYF. CDR3 sequence (DNA): TGTGCCAGCCGGACTAGCGGGAGCATCGAGCAGTACTTC.

V is TRBV6-4 and J is TRBJ1-1; D perhaps matches TRBD1 (6 bases). Germline CDR1 and CDR2: MRHNA and SNTAGT. This CDR3 has 13 amino acids. The germline V and J ends were trimmed by 4 bases and 5 bases, with 11 bases remaining between them. CDR3 sequence (DNA): TGTGCCAGCAGTGCAGGGGCGCGGACTGAAGCTTTCTTT. Translation: CASSAGARTEAFF.